The 14 T cell receptor beta chains in this list originate from one sample, sequenced in a study of blood T cell repertoires in COVID-19. The data were produced by immunoSEQ multiplex PCR, yet TCRdb's version contains in-frame clones alone and is incomplete. The data contain tens of thousands of clones, 79% of them singletons. The sample was peripheral blood. Receptors originate from a woman over 75 with active or convalescent COVID-19.

The gene calls are TRBV19 and TRBJ2-3; 8 nucleotides agree with TRBD2. Trimming at V came to 3 bases and at J to 5 bases, leaving 10 bases not matched to a gene. CDR3 size: 16 residues. The germline CDR1 and CDR2 sequences are LNHDA and SQIVND (reference sequence). CDR3 DNA sequence: TGTGCCAGTAGTATTTCCAGCGGGAGATCGGTAGATACGCAGTATTTT. This codes for CASSISSGRSVDTQYF.

J is TRBJ2-3 and V is TRBV19; 7 bases align to TRBD2. J gave up 11 bases and V 7 bases, and 9 bases lay outside the gene matches. This CDR3 comprises 12 residues. Germline assignment: CDR1 LNHDA and CDR2 SQIVND (reference sequence). The CDR3 protein is CASTLGLGMQYF. For the CDR3, the DNA is TGTGCCAGTACCCTAGGACTAGGGATGCAGTATTTT.

The chain couples TRBV5-6 to TRBJ2-5; 8 nucleotides align to TRBD1. Germline V gene data show CDR1 as SGHDT and CDR2 as YYEEEE. V lost 2 bases to trimming and J lost 2 bases; unmatched junction nucleotides: 8. CDR3 length equals 16 residues. The CDR3 reads CASSFYGRGQQETQYF. The CDR3 bases are TGTGCCAGCAGCTTCTATGGCAGGGGGCAACAAGAGACCCAGTACTTC.

The chain links TRBV7-9 to TRBJ1-1; 9 positions match TRBD1. CDR3 length equals 16 residues. Per the germline V gene, CDR1 is SEHNR and CDR2 is FQNEAQ (reference sequence). V was clipped by 5 bases and J by 5 bases; unmatched bases: 12. CDR3 protein: CASSQSGQGRRTEAFF. The CDR3 DNA is TGTGCCAGCAGCCAAAGTGGACAGGGGCGGAGGACTGAAGCTTTCTTT.

The genes are TRBV4-1 and TRBJ2-5; D perhaps matches TRBD1 (5 bases). This CDR3 region has 15 residues. CDR1 is MGHRA and CDR2 is YSYEKL in the germline V gene. Trimming shortened V by 4 bases and J by 5 bases, and 17 bases separated the two germline ends. The CDR3 sequence is CASSLGHRQRETQYF. The CDR3 nucleotides read TGCGCCAGCAGCCTAGGACACAGACAACGGGAGACCCAGTACTTC.

The chain combines TRBV19 with TRBJ2-3, with a tentative D call TRBD1 (6 bases). V was trimmed by 4 bases and J by 5 bases, leaving 19 bases between them. This CDR3 comprises 16 residues. CDR1 is LNHDA and CDR2 is SQIVND in the germline V gene (reference sequence). CDR3 amino acids: CASSKSGALDKDTQYF. CDR3 DNA sequence: TGTGCCAGTAGTAAATCAGGGGCACTGGATAAAGATACGCAGTATTTT. Based on the CDR3 plus reference TRBV19 and TRBJ2-3, the full variable domain is DGGITQSPKYLFRKEGQNVTLSCEQNLNHDAMYWYRQDPGQGLRLIYYSQIVNDFQKGDIAEGYSVSREKKESFPLTVTSAQKNPTAFYLCASSKSGALDKDTQYFGPGTRLTVL.

J is TRBJ2-7 and V is TRBV5-1, with TRBD1 matching over 7 bases. Germline assignment: CDR1 SGHRS and CDR2 YFSETQ. J was trimmed by 4 bases and V by 4 bases; bases with no gene match: 11. The CDR3 spans 15 residues. Written as DNA, the CDR3 is TGCGCCAGCAGCCTCGGGACAGAGACTTTTTACGAGCAGTACTTC. Translation: CASSLGTETFYEQYF.

This clone was seen only a few times. The chain employs TRBV11-3 and TRBJ2-2; D is ambiguous. This CDR3 is built from 14 residues. Trimming took off 5 bases at V and 7 bases at J, with 14 bases between the two ends. The V gene's germline CDR1 is SGHNT and CDR2 YENEEA. The chain's CDR3 is CASSPEVNRGELFF. CDR3 DNA sequence: TGTGCCAGCAGCCCCGAGGTGAATCGCGGGGAGCTGTTTTTT.

The V call is TRBV6-1, the J call TRBJ2-7; D gene ambiguous. This CDR3 spans 12 amino acids. CDR1 MNHNS and CDR2 SASEGT come from the germline V gene. V lost 0 bases and J 3 bases, leaving 3 bases between the germline ends. DNA of the CDR3: TGTGCCAGCAGTGAAGCGAGCTACGAGCAGTACTTC. Its translation is CASSEASYEQYF.

V is TRBV7-3 and J is TRBJ2-2; TRBD2 matches 7 bases. Per germline, CDR1 SGHTA and CDR2 FQGTGA. The CDR3 has 17 amino acids. The ends lost 4 bases at V and 0 bases at J; junction bases unmatched: 8. CDR3 coding DNA: TGTGCCAGCAGCTCTAAGGTGGGGGGGACGAACACCGGGGAGCTGTTTTTT. Its protein product is CASSSKVGGTNTGELFF.

This chain links TRBV18 with TRBJ2-2, with 13 bases fitting TRBD2. This CDR3 comprises 15 residues. Germline V lookup: CDR1 KGHSH, CDR2 LQKENI. Trimming took 4 bases from V and 7 from J; bases not matched to a gene: 3. CDR3 nucleotides: TGTGCCAGCTCACGGACTAGCGGGAGAGGCGGGGAGCTGTTTTTT. Its translation: CASSRTSGRGGELFF.

This CDR3 reads CASSLVPAGGPHEQYF. The CDR3 bases are TGTGCCAGCAGCTTAGTTCCAGCGGGAGGGCCCCACGAGCAGTACTTC. The chain joins TRBV7-2 to TRBJ2-7, with 10 bases fitting TRBD2. This CDR3 contains 16 residues. Germline values: CDR1 SGHTA, CDR2 FQGNSA. With 1 base clipped from V and 5 bases from J, the junction kept 8 bases outside the gene matches.

This clone was seen a single time. The chain employs TRBV25-1 and TRBJ1-1; 9 bases are shared with TRBD1. The germline V gene has CDR1 MGHDK and CDR2 SYGVNS. This CDR3 is 15 amino acids long. Trimming took 3 bases from V and 4 from J; bases not matched to a gene: 6. CDR3: CASSDNRGQGTEAFF. The CDR3 DNA sequence: TGTGCCAGCAGTGACAACAGGGGGCAGGGCACTGAAGCTTTCTTT.

J is TRBJ1-5 and V is TRBV27; D remains unclear. CDR1 and CDR2 (germline): MNHEY, SMNVEV (reference sequence). Trimming left V 6 bases short and J 4 bases short, with 10 bases between. This CDR3 comprises 13 residues. CDR3 in amino acids: CASSPSWNQPQHF. For the CDR3, the DNA is TGTGCCAGCAGCCCGAGTTGGAATCAGCCCCAGCATTTT.